This TCR beta chain is from a study of CD8 T cells in Susac syndrome. The CDR3 totals 18 residues. Germline V gives CDR1 LNHNV, CDR2 YYDKDF (reference sequence). V lost 3 bases, J lost 4 bases, and 22 bases lay in between. With random hexamers, reverse transcription was performed on about 0.5 to 1 ug of RNA. TCRdb processed the immunoSEQ multiplex PCR reads anew with MiXCR; each CDR3 protein has one entry. The sample has roughly 300,000 distinct CDR3 sequences, 70% to 90% seen once. This rearrangement joins TRBV15 to TRBJ2-4; a weak D match, TRBD1 (6 bases). This receptor was identified in a human donor with multiple sclerosis. What was sequenced was CD8+ T cells from PBMCs. CDR3 residues: CATSRRHRAYRRKNIQYF. The CDR3 DNA sequence: TGTGCCACCAGCAGGCGTCACAGGGCCTATAGGAGGAAAAACATTCAGTACTTC.